This entry is about one TCR beta chain. The sample comes from a study of cytomegalovirus exposure and HLA in healthy donors. 13 Jbeta primers and 60 Vbeta primers were used for the PCR. The assay was immunoSEQ multiplex PCR, and TCRdb's table has in-frame clones only and misses some. This table holds about 130,000 clones, about 70% found once. V lost 4 bases and J lost 9, with 11 bases in between. Germline CDR1 is SGHNT and CDR2 is YYREEE (reference sequence). The CDR3 extends over 12 amino acids. This sequence originates from a man aged 35-49 years in good health and CMV-seronegative. Sequencing was performed on PBMCs. This chain links TRBV5-4 with TRBJ2-1, with D uncertain. CDR3 amino acids: CASSNQPIEQFF. The DNA for the CDR3 is TGTGCCAGCAGCAACCAACCTATTGAGCAGTTCTTC.